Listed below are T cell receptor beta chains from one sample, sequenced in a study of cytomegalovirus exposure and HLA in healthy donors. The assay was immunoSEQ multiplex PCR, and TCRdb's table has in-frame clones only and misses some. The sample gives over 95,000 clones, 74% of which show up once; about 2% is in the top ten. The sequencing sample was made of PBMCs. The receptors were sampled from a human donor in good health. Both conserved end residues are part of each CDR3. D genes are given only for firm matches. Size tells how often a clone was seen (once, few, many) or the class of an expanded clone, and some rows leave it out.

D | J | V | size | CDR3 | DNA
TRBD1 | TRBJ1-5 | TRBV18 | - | CASSWTGKDQPQHF | TGTGCCAGCTCGTGGACAGGAAAAGATCAGCCCCAGCATTTT
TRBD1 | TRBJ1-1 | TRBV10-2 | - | CATAGGLNTEAFF | TGCGCCACCGCAGGGGGACTGAACACTGAAGCTTTCTTT
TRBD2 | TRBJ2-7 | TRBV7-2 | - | CASSVSGSLYEQYF | TGTGCCAGCAGCGTTAGCGGGAGTCTCTACGAGCAGTACTTC
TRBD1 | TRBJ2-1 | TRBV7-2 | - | CASSPTGVDEQFF | TGTGCCAGCAGCCCGACAGGGGTCGATGAGCAGTTCTTC
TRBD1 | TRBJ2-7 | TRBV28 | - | CASSPGQGLREQYF | TGTGCCAGCAGTCCGGGACAGGGTCTTCGGGAGCAGTACTTC
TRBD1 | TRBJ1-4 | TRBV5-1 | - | CASSFEQGSLEKLFF | TGCGCCAGCAGCTTCGAACAGGGGTCACTCGAAAAACTGTTTTTT
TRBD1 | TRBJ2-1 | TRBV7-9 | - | CASSAQGVNEQFF | TGTGCCAGCAGTGCTCAGGGGGTCAATGAGCAGTTCTTC
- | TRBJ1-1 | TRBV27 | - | CASIGQSKNTEAFF | TGTGCCAGCATCGGACAGTCCAAGAACACTGAAGCTTTCTTT
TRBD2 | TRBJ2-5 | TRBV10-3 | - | CAISVGAGLETQYF | TGTGCCATCAGTGTAGGAGCGGGACTAGAGACCCAGTACTTC
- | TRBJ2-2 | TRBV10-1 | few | CASSRTEAGELFF | TGCGCCAGCAGTAGGACGGAGGCCGGGGAGCTGTTTTTT
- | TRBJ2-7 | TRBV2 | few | CASSGAYEQYF | TGTGCCAGCTCCGGGGCCTACGAGCAGTACTTC
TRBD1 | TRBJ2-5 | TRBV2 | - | CASSERGRGQGIGETQYF | TGTGCCAGCAGTGAAAGGGGCCGGGGACAGGGGATAGGCGAGACCCAGTACTTC
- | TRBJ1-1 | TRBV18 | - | CASSQQKNTEAFF | TGTGCCAGCTCACAACAGAAGAACACTGAAGCTTTCTTT
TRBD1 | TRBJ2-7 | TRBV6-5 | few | CASSSRDRGGYEQYF | TGTGCCAGCAGCTCGCGAGACAGGGGGGGATACGAGCAGTACTTC
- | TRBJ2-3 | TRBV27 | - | CASSPGTLNTDTQYF | TGTGCCAGCAGTCCAGGGACTCTCAACACAGATACGCAGTATTTT
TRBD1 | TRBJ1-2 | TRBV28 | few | CASSFSDRVYGYTF | TGTGCCAGCAGTTTCTCGGACAGGGTCTATGGCTACACCTTC
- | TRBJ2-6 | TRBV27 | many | CASSLSPRGLASSGANVLTF | TGTGCCAGCAGTTTATCCCCGCGCGGGTTGGCGTCCTCTGGGGCCAACGTCCTGACTTTC
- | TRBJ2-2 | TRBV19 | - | CASSSQGNTGELFF | TGTGCCAGTAGTAGTCAGGGTAACACCGGGGAGCTGTTTTTT
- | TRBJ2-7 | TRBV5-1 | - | CASSLALVSYEQYF | TGCGCCAGCAGCTTGGCACTAGTCTCCTACGAGCAGTACTTC
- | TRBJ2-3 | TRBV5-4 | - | CASRQGAADTQYF | TGTGCCAGCAGACAGGGAGCGGCAGATACGCAGTATTTT
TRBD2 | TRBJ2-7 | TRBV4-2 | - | CASSRQRDDSYEQYF | TGTGCCAGCAGCCGGCAGCGGGACGACTCCTACGAGCAGTACTTC
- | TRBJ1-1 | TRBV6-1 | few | CASSEDRVNTEAFF | TGTGCCAGCAGTGAAGATCGGGTAAACACTGAAGCTTTCTTT
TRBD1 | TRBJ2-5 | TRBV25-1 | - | CASSEPRTGQETQYF | TGTGCCAGCAGTGAACCGCGGACAGGGCAAGAGACCCAGTACTTC
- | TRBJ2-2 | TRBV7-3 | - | CASSVLLTGELFF | TGTGCCAGCAGCGTACTTTTGACAGGGGAGCTGTTTTTT
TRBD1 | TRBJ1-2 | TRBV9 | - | CASSVGQGNVYGYTF | TGTGCCAGCAGCGTAGGACAGGGGAATGTTTATGGCTACACCTTC
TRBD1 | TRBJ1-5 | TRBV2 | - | CASRDDRGGNQPQHF | TGTGCCAGCAGGGACGACAGGGGCGGCAATCAGCCCCAGCATTTT
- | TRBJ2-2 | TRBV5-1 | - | CASSLVQTNTGELFF | TGCGCCAGCAGCTTGGTTCAGACGAACACCGGGGAGCTGTTTTTT
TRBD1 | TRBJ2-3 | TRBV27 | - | CASSWLRGRGGTDTQYF | TGTGCCAGCAGTTGGCTCAGGGGGCGGGGCGGCACAGATACGCAGTATTTT
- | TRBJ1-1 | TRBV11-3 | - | CASSLGRGGPGNTEAFF | TGTGCCAGCAGCTTAGGCCGGGGGGGCCCGGGGAACACTGAAGCTTTCTTT
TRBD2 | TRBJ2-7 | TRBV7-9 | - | CASSLSGTSGRGAYEQYF | TGTGCCAGCAGCCTGTCAGGGACTAGCGGGAGGGGGGCCTACGAGCAGTACTTC
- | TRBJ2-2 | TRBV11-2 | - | CASSSELNTGELFF | TGTGCCAGCAGCTCCGAACTGAACACCGGGGAGCTGTTTTTT
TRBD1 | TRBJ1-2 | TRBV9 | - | CASSVSQATGAGGYTF | TGTGCCAGCAGCGTCTCCCAAGCTACAGGGGCCGGTGGCTACACCTTC
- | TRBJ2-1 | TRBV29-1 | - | CSVQGNEQFF | TGCAGCGTCCAGGGCAATGAGCAGTTCTTC
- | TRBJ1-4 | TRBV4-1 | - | CASSQEEGGELFF | TGCGCCAGCAGCCAAGAAGAGGGGGGGGAACTGTTTTTT
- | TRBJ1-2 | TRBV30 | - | CAWSRTRATTF | TGTGCCTGGAGTCGTACCAGGGCAACCACCTTC
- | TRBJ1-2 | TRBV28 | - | CASSLYQGIAYGYTF | TGTGCCAGCAGTTTATACCAGGGAATAGCCTATGGCTACACCTTC
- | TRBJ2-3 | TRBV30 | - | CAWSLGGGDTQYF | TGTGCCTGGAGTCTAGGGGGGGGCGATACGCAGTATTTT
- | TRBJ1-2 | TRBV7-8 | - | CASSSRDRIYGYTF | TGTGCCAGCAGCTCGAGGGATCGAATCTATGGCTACACCTTC
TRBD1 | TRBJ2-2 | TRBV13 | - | CASSPGTGNTGELFF | TGTGCCAGCAGCCCGGGGACAGGGAACACCGGGGAGCTGTTTTTT
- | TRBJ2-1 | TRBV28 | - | CASSFVTSYNEQFF | TGTGCCAGCAGTTTTGTCACATCCTACAATGAGCAGTTCTTC
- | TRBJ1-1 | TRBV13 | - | CASRSQGGQNTEAFF | TGTGCCAGCAGATCTCAGGGTGGACAGAACACTGAAGCTTTCTTT
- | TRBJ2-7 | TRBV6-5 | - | CASKSLPSYEQYF | TGTGCCAGCAAGAGCCTCCCCTCCTACGAGCAGTACTTC
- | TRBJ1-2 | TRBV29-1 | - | CSAWRASYGYTF | TGCAGCGCCTGGAGGGCCTCCTATGGCTACACCTTC
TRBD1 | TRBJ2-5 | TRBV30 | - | CAWSVRGWAGGFQETQYF | TGTGCCTGGAGTGTACGTGGTTGGGCAGGGGGCTTTCAAGAGACCCAGTACTTC
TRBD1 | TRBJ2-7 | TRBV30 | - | CAWSVVDRGHEQYF | TGTGCCTGGAGTGTAGTGGACAGGGGCCACGAGCAGTACTTC
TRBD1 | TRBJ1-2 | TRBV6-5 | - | CASKRPGTGYGYTF | TGTGCCAGCAAACGACCCGGGACAGGGTATGGCTACACCTTC
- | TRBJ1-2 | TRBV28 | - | CASSPLDSSYTF | TGTGCCAGCAGTCCCCTCGACAGTAGCTACACCTTC
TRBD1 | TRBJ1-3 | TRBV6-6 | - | CASSRLGQGAGNTIYF | TGTGCCAGCAGCCGCCTAGGACAGGGGGCTGGAAACACCATATATTTT
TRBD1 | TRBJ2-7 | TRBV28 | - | CASSLGYRGGEQYF | TGTGCCAGCAGCCTTGGGTACAGGGGCGGCGAGCAGTACTTC
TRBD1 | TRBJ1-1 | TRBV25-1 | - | CASQGQMSTEAFF | TGTGCCAGCCAGGGACAGATGAGCACTGAAGCTTTCTTT
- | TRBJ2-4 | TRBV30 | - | CAWSVLTAKNIQYF | TGTGCCTGGAGTGTACTCACGGCCAAAAACATTCAGTACTTC
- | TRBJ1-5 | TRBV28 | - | CASSQQASQPQHF | TGTGCCAGCAGTCAGCAGGCAAGTCAGCCCCAGCATTTT
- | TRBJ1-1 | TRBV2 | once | CASSAENTEAFF | TGTGCCAGCAGTGCAGAGAACACTGAAGCTTTCTTT
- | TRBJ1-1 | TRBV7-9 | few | CASSSVVSEAFF | TGTGCCAGCAGCTCGGTCGTATCCGAAGCTTTCTTT
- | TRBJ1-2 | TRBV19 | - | CASSSGGRLYGYTF | TGTGCCAGTAGTAGCGGGGGGCGGCTCTATGGCTACACCTTC
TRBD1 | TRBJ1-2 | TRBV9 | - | CASSGGGDRRRFYGYTF | TGTGCCAGCAGCGGAGGAGGGGACAGACGGCGGTTTTATGGCTACACCTTC
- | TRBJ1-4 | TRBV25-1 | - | CASSGAGGLFF | TGTGCCAGCAGTGGAGCGGGGGGCCTGTTTTTT
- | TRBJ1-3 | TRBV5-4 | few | CASSFDSGGNTIYF | TGTGCCAGCAGCTTTGACAGTGGTGGAAACACCATATATTTT
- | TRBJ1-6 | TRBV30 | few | CAWSFPKIQGANSPLHF | TGTGCCTGGAGTTTCCCAAAAATACAGGGTGCTAATTCACCCCTCCACTTT
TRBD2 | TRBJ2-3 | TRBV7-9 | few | CASSFQTGGPGTQYF | TGTGCCAGCAGCTTCCAGACGGGGGGGCCGGGTACGCAGTATTTT